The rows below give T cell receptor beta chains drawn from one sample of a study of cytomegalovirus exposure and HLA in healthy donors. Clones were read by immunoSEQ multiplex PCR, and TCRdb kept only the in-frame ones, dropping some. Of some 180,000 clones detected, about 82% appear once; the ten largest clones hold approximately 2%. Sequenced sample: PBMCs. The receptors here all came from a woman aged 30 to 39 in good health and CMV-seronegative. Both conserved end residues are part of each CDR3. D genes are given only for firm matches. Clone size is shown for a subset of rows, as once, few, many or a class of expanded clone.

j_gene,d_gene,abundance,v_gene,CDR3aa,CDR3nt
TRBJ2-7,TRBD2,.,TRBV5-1,CASSPGGLTYEQYF,TGCGCCAGCAGCCCGGGGGGTCTTACCTACGAGCAGTACTTC
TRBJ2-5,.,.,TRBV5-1,CASSSPGSRGETQYF,TGCGCCAGCAGCAGCCCCGGGTCCCGGGGGGAGACCCAGTACTTC
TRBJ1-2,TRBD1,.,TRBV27,CASSRDRVAGYTF,TGTGCCAGCAGTAGGGACAGGGTGGCGGGCTACACCTTC
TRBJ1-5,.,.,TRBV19,CASSRDQGNNNQPQHF,TGTGCCAGTAGCAGAGACCAGGGGAATAATAATCAGCCCCAGCATTTT
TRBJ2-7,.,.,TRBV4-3,CASSPSTVSYEQYF,TGCGCCAGCAGCCCGTCGACAGTCTCCTACGAGCAGTACTTC
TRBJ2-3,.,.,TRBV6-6,CASSLDSNPQYF,TGTGCCAGCAGCCTGGACAGTAATCCGCAGTATTTT
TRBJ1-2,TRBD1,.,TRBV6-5,CASSAGQDYGYTF,TGTGCCAGCAGTGCGGGACAGGACTATGGCTACACCTTC
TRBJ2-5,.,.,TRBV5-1,CASSAGLSETQYF,TGCGCCAGCAGCGCAGGACTGTCAGAGACCCAGTACTTC
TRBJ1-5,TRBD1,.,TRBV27,CASSAGTGRSQPQHF,TGTGCCAGCAGTGCTGGGACAGGCAGGAGCCAGCCCCAGCATTTT
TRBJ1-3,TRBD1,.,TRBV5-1,CASSSSGQGGGNTIYF,TGCGCCAGCAGCTCTTCCGGACAGGGAGGGGGAAACACCATATATTTT
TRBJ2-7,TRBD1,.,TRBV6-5,CASSSRQGAREQYF,TGTGCCAGCAGTTCCCGACAGGGGGCTCGCGAGCAGTACTTC
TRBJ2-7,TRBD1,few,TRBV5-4,CASSGQGASYEQYF,TGTGCCAGCAGTGGACAGGGTGCCTCCTACGAGCAGTACTTC
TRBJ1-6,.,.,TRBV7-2,CASSLGAGELYNSPLHF,TGTGCCAGCAGCTTAGGGGCAGGGGAACTCTATAATTCACCCCTCCACTTT
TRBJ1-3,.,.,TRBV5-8,CASSLRGGVTGNTIYF,TGTGCCAGCAGCTTGCGGGGGGGCGTTACTGGAAACACCATATATTTT
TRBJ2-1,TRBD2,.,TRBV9,CASSTRLAGGRYNEQFF,TGTGCCAGCAGCACCAGACTAGCGGGGGGGCGGTACAATGAGCAGTTCTTC
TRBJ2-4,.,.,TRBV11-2,CASSPDRPLYF,TGTGCCAGCAGCCCAGACAGACCACTGTACTTC
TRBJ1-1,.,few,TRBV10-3,CAISESGGMNTEAFF,TGTGCCATCAGTGAGTCGGGAGGGATGAACACTGAAGCTTTCTTT
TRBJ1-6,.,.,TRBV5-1,CASSLLPEGDNSPLHF,TGCGCCAGCAGCTTGTTACCCGAGGGGGATAATTCACCCCTCCACTTT
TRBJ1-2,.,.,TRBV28,CASTISGDGYTF,TGTGCCAGCACAATATCAGGGGATGGCTACACCTTC
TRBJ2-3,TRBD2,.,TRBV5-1,CASSLAIASGGAGDTQYF,TGCGCCAGCAGCTTGGCCATCGCTAGCGGGGGGGCAGGAGATACGCAGTATTTT
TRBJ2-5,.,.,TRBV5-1,CASSFEVLGRGAAQYF,TGCGCCAGCAGCTTCGAAGTTTTGGGGCGGGGCGCGGCCCAGTACTTC
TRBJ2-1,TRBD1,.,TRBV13,CASSLVGQGASEQFF,TGTGCCAGCAGCTTAGTTGGACAGGGGGCTAGTGAGCAGTTCTTC
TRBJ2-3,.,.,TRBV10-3,CAISEVRGAGTDTQYF,TGTGCCATCAGTGAGGTCAGGGGCGCGGGCACAGATACGCAGTATTTT
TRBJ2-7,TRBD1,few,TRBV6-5,CASSYRGLPSIEQYF,TGTGCCAGCAGTTACAGGGGGCTTCCTTCGATCGAGCAGTACTTC
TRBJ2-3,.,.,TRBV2,CASSSGRGYTDTQYF,TGTGCCAGCAGTTCTGGGCGGGGTTACACAGATACGCAGTATTTT
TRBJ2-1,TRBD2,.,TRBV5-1,CASSSTSGAGGKFF,TGCGCCAGCAGTTCGACTAGCGGGGCGGGGGGAAAGTTCTTC
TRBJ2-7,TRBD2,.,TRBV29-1,CSATSDQAYEQYF,TGCAGCGCAACTAGCGATCAAGCCTACGAGCAGTACTTC
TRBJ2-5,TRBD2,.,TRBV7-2,CASSPPGGQETQYF,TGTGCCAGCAGTCCACCGGGGGGGCAAGAGACCCAGTACTTC
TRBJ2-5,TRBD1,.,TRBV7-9,CASSLVNRGEETQYF,TGTGCCAGCAGCTTAGTGAACAGGGGAGAAGAGACCCAGTACTTC
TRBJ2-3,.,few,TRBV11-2,CASSLERTEPSTDTQYF,TGTGCCAGCAGCTTAGAACGGACAGAGCCAAGCACAGATACGCAGTATTTT
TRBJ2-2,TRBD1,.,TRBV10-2,CASSQDRVGTGELFF,TGCGCCAGCAGCCAAGACAGGGTAGGAACCGGGGAGCTGTTTTTT
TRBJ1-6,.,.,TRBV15,CATSRDLAGSGSPLHF,TGTGCCACCAGCAGAGATCTTGCAGGGTCTGGTTCACCCCTCCACTTT
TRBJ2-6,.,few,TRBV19,CASSTGGGRANVLTF,TGTGCCAGTAGTACGGGTGGGGGCAGGGCCAACGTCCTGACTTTC
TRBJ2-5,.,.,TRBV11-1,CASSLPFPETQYF,TGTGCCAGCAGCTTACCTTTCCCAGAGACCCAGTACTTC
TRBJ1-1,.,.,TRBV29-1,CSVRSGGETEAFF,TGCAGCGTTCGAAGCGGGGGAGAGACTGAAGCTTTCTTT
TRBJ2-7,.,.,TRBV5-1,CASSMRIGTSLHEQYF,TGCGCCAGCAGTATGAGGATCGGAACGTCACTGCACGAGCAGTACTTC
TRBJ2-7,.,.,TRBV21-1,CASSDPGQGNYEQYF,TGTGCCAGCAGCGACCCGGGACAAGGGAACTACGAGCAGTACTTC
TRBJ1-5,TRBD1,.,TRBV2,CASSGQGYDQPQHF,TGTGCCAGCAGTGGACAGGGGTATGATCAGCCCCAGCATTTT
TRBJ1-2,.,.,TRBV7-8,CASSLGVRQRSFYGYTF,TGTGCCAGCAGCTTAGGGGTCAGGCAGAGATCTTTCTATGGCTACACCTTC
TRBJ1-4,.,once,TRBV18,CASSQWGRHATNEKLFF,TGTGCCAGCTCTCAGTGGGGCCGACACGCAACTAATGAAAAACTGTTTTTT